These 24 T cell receptor beta chains were sequenced from one sample in a study of radiotherapy plus CTLA-4 blockade in lung cancer. Produced via immunoSEQ multiplex PCR; TCRdb's table is partial and in-frame only. In the table there are 40,000 to 60,000 clones, 82% of which are singletons. The material was peripheral blood, obtained from a patient treated with radiotherapy plus ipilimumab. These receptors originate from a human donor with non-small cell lung cancer who had stable disease on radiotherapy plus ipilimumab.

This clone has just one count. V gene TRBV7-3 combines with J gene TRBJ2-1; the match to TRBD2 covers 14 bases. This CDR3 region has 15 residues. Trimming removed 4 bases from V and 7 bases from J; junction bases left unmatched: 3. The germline CDR1 and CDR2 sequences are SGHTA and FQGTGA. CDR3 DNA sequence: TGTGCCAGCAGCTCGACTAGCGGGAGGGAAAATGAGCAGTTCTTC. Encoded protein: CASSSTSGRENEQFF.

This clone was detected a few times. The chain recombines TRBV5-4 with TRBJ1-2; D uncertain. The CDR3 has 13 residues. Germline CDR1 reads SGHNT; CDR2 reads YYREEE (reference sequence). Trimming removed 0 bases at V and 8 bases at J, with 11 bases between. CDR3 sequence (DNA): TGTGCCAGCAGCTTGGGCGGGGAACGGGGCTACACCTTC. The encoded protein is CASSLGGERGYTF.

The rearrangement links TRBV19 to TRBJ1-3, with a tentative D call TRBD1 (6 bases). With 6 bases removed from V and 0 bases from J, the gap between germline ends came to 12 bases. The CDR3 runs 15 residues. The germline gives CDR1 LNHDA, CDR2 SQIVND (reference sequence). This CDR3 reads CASSRDRFSGNTIYF. The CDR3 DNA reads as TGTGCCAGTAGCCGTGACAGGTTCTCTGGAAACACCATATATTTT.

This clone was seen a few times. This chain connects TRBV7-9 to TRBJ1-2; D uncertain. CDR1 is SEHNR and CDR2 is FQNEAQ in the germline V gene (reference sequence). Trimming cost V 5 bases and J 4 bases, with 20 bases left between them. The CDR3 loop spans 16 amino acids. The CDR3 DNA reads as TGTGCCAGCAGCCGAACCTCCGCAACGGGTGGCTATGGCTACACCTTC. It encodes CASSRTSATGGYGYTF.

The rearrangement links TRBV30 to TRBJ2-5; 8 bases align to TRBD2. The J call may be wrong; the DNA end is better matched by TRBJ2-7. Germline assignment: CDR1 GTSNPN and CDR2 SVGIG (reference sequence). The length of the CDR3 is 15 residues. CDR3 loop: CAWSDTSGNAYEQYF. In DNA, the CDR3 is TGTGCCTGGAGTGATACTAGCGGAAACGCCTACGAGCAGTACTTC.

In this sample, this clone turned up a few times. This CDR3 is CAISPGRGRAEAFF. CDR3 coding DNA: TGTGCCATCAGTCCAGGCAGGGGGCGCGCTGAAGCTTTCTTT. The rearrangement joins TRBV10-3 to TRBJ1-1; 8 bases align to TRBD1. The V gene's germline CDR1 is ENHRY and CDR2 SYGVKD. There are 14 residues in the CDR3. The V gene end was trimmed by 5 bases and the J gene end by 6 bases; junction bases not matched to a gene: 8.

The chain joins TRBV7-8 to TRBJ1-1; TRBD1 matches at 8 bases. From germline, CDR1 is SGHVS and CDR2 FQNEAQ. V dropped 6 bases and J dropped 2; count of bases not matched to a gene: 5. This CDR3 is built from 14 residues. This CDR3 is CASRIQGGNTEAFF. The DNA of the CDR3 is TGTGCCAGCAGGATACAGGGGGGCAACACTGAAGCTTTCTTT.

The chain carries TRBV4-3 and TRBJ1-4, with unresolved D. CDR1 and CDR2 (germline): LGHNA, YSLEER. Deletions cut 0 bases from V and 4 bases from J, with 12 bases between. The CDR3 loop spans 16 amino acids. Here the CDR3 DNA reads TGCGCCAGCAGCCAAGAGATTGCGGTCTTTAATGAAAAACTGTTTTTT. It specifies CASSQEIAVFNEKLFF.

The V call is TRBV11-2, the J call TRBJ2-7, with 8 bases aligning to TRBD2. The germline CDR1 and CDR2 sequences are SGHAT and FQNNGV. This CDR3 is 14 amino acids long. The V segment lost 1 base and the J segment 4 bases; nucleotides outside the gene matches: 3. The DNA of the CDR3 is TGTGCCAGCAGCTTAGGGGGACTAGTGTACGAGCAGTACTTC. Residues: CASSLGGLVYEQYF. Full variable domain (rest looked up from reference TRBV11-2 and TRBJ2-7): EAGVAQSPRYKIIEKRQSVAFWCNPISGHATLYWYQQILGQGPKLLIQFQNNGVVDDSQLPKDRFSAERLKGVDSTLKIQPAKLEDSAVYLCASSLGGLVYEQYFGPGTRLTVT.

This clone has a single count. The chain links TRBV4-3 to TRBJ2-3, with D perhaps TRBD1 (6 bases). The length of the CDR3 is 16 residues. Per germline, CDR1 LGHNA and CDR2 YSLEER. Trimming pared 0 bases from V and 0 bases from J, leaving 10 bases between. CDR3 in amino acids: CASSQDVRGSTDTQYF. The CDR3 coding sequence is TGCGCCAGCAGCCAAGATGTCAGGGGTAGCACAGATACGCAGTATTTT.

The genes are TRBV2 and TRBJ2-6; no reliable D call. V was trimmed by 7 bases and J by 2 bases, leaving 15 bases between them. The germline V gene has CDR1 SNHLY and CDR2 FYNNEI. The CDR3 has 16 amino acids. The CDR3 loop reads CASTLDVQAGANVLTF. For the CDR3, the DNA is TGTGCCAGCACCCTTGACGTCCAGGCTGGGGCCAACGTCCTGACTTTC.

This clone was seen just once. This chain connects TRBV19 to TRBJ2-1; a weak D match, TRBD2 (6 bases). Trimming stripped 2 bases from V and 4 bases from J, with 15 bases between. From germline, CDR1 is LNHDA and CDR2 SQIVND (reference sequence). The length of the CDR3 is 16 residues. The CDR3 reads CASSILTSGPYNEQFF. DNA for the CDR3: TGTGCCAGTAGTATATTGACCAGCGGGCCTTACAATGAGCAGTTCTTC.

The genes are TRBV28 and TRBJ1-1, with D hard to call. Deletions cut 6 bases from V and 2 bases from J, with 13 bases between. The CDR3 has 14 residues. Germline CDR1 MDHEN, CDR2 SYDVKM. CDR3 in DNA: TGTGCCAGCAGAGACCACCGGGAAAACACTGAAGCTTTCTTT. Translation gives CASRDHRENTEAFF.

The V and J genes are TRBV10-2 and TRBJ2-3, with 15 nucleotides matching TRBD2. J was trimmed by 4 bases and V by 6 bases; bases with no gene match: 2. Germline V CDR1 and CDR2: WSHSY, SAAADI. There are 15 residues in the CDR3. CDR3 sequence: CASRGLAGGSDTQYF. The CDR3 nucleotides are TGCGCCAGCAGAGGACTAGCGGGAGGGTCAGATACGCAGTATTTT.

This clone came up once. V is TRBV27 and J is TRBJ2-7, with 7 bases that match TRBD1. V shed 5 bases, J shed 2 bases, and the junction held 6 bases outside the gene matches. The CDR3 is 14 residues long. In germline, CDR1 is MNHEY, CDR2 SMNVEV (reference sequence). The CDR3 protein is CASSTGARAYEQYF. The CDR3 nucleotides read TGTGCCAGCAGTACAGGGGCCAGAGCCTACGAGCAGTACTTC.

V is TRBV4-1 and J is TRBJ1-3; 10 nucleotides line up with TRBD1. Germline V lookup: CDR1 MGHRA, CDR2 YSYEKL. The CDR3 loop spans 16 amino acids. J was trimmed by 6 bases and V by 3 bases; bases with no gene match: 8. The CDR3 is CASSQPDRGRENTIYF. The DNA of the CDR3 is TGCGCCAGCAGCCAGCCAGACAGGGGGCGGGAAAACACCATATATTTT.

The V gene is TRBV10-1, the J gene TRBJ2-5, with 8 bases matching TRBD2. Germline-derived CDR1 and CDR2 are WNHNN and SYGVQD (reference sequence). CDR3 length equals 15 residues. Germline trimming cut 5 bases from V and 6 bases from J; bases unmatched to any gene: 11. The CDR3 region is CASSPGGGPPKTQYF. CDR3 sequence (DNA): TGCGCCAGCAGTCCCGGGGGGGGGCCGCCGAAGACCCAGTACTTC.

The chain uses TRBV7-2 and TRBJ2-5; 9 positions match TRBD2. V was clipped by 4 bases and J by 4 bases; unmatched bases: 4. CDR3 length: 14 residues. CDR1 is SGHTA and CDR2 is FQGNSA in the germline V gene. Here the CDR3 reads CASSSIAGVETQYF. The CDR3 nucleotides are TGTGCCAGCAGCTCAATAGCGGGAGTAGAGACCCAGTACTTC. Supplemented by reference TRBV7-2 and TRBJ2-5, the full variable domain reads GAGVSQSPSNKVTEKGKDVELRCDPISGHTALYWYRQSLGQGLEFLIYFQGNSAPDKSGLPSDRFSAERTGGSVSTLTIQRTQQEDSAVYLCASSSIAGVETQYFGPGTRLLVL.

The chain is built from TRBV19 and TRBJ1-1, with 10 positions matching TRBD1. V lost 4 bases to trimming and J lost 4 bases; unmatched junction nucleotides: 6. From germline, CDR1 is LNHDA and CDR2 SQIVND (reference sequence). The CDR3 covers 15 residues. The CDR3 bases are TGTGCCAGTAGTAGGGACAGGGGAATTGCCACTGAAGCTTTCTTT. This translates into CASSRDRGIATEAFF. Together with reference TRBV19 and TRBJ1-1, the CDR3 gives the full variable domain: DGGITQSPKYLFRKEGQNVTLSCEQNLNHDAMYWYRQDPGQGLRLIYYSQIVNDFQKGDIAEGYSVSREKKESFPLTVTSAQKNPTAFYLCASSRDRGIATEAFFGQGTRLTVV.

A single count supports this clone. The chain uses TRBV7-3 and TRBJ2-7, with 7 positions matching TRBD2. V dropped 1 base and J dropped 2; count of bases not matched to a gene: 5. This CDR3 region has 15 residues. Germline V gene sequence: CDR1 SGHTA, CDR2 FQGTGA. The CDR3 sequence is CASSLSAGLAYEQYF. The CDR3 DNA reads as TGTGCCAGCAGCTTAAGTGCCGGACTAGCCTACGAGCAGTACTTC.

The V call is TRBV5-1, the J call TRBJ1-3, with D hard to call. Trimming left V 6 bases short and J 0 bases short, with 22 bases between. CDR1 is SGHRS and CDR2 is YFSETQ in the germline V gene. CDR3 length: 18 amino acids. CDR3 nucleotides: TGCGCCAGCAAAATGGGTGGCGGGGATCACAGCTCTGGAAACACCATATATTTT. Protein: CASKMGGGDHSSGNTIYF.

The J gene is TRBJ2-1, the V gene TRBV5-6; 16 nucleotides agree with TRBD2. CDR1 is SGHDT, CDR2 YYEEEE, per germline. V gave up 3 bases and J gave up 6 bases; unmatched junction bases: 3. This CDR3 spans 16 amino acids. CDR3 DNA sequence: TGTGCCAGCAGCTCGGGACTAGCGGGAGGGCCCAATGAGCAGTTCTTC. Amino acid sequence: CASSSGLAGGPNEQFF.

This chain connects TRBV28 to TRBJ2-7; 9 nucleotides match TRBD1. Per germline, CDR1 MDHEN and CDR2 SYDVKM. The V segment lost 6 bases and the J segment 1 base; nucleotides outside the gene matches: 4. The CDR3 sequence is 14 residues long. The chain's CDR3 is CASRGTGRSYEQYF. The CDR3 bases are TGTGCCAGCAGGGGGACAGGGCGTTCCTACGAGCAGTACTTC.

The V gene is TRBV27, the J gene TRBJ2-3; no firm D call. The CDR3 extends over 13 amino acids. The germline V gene encodes CDR1 MNHEY and CDR2 SMNVEV (reference sequence). The germline V and J ends were trimmed by 0 bases and 4 bases, with 5 bases remaining between them. CDR3 DNA: TGTGCCAGCAGTTTATCCCCCTCAGATACGCAGTATTTT. It translates to CASSLSPSDTQYF.